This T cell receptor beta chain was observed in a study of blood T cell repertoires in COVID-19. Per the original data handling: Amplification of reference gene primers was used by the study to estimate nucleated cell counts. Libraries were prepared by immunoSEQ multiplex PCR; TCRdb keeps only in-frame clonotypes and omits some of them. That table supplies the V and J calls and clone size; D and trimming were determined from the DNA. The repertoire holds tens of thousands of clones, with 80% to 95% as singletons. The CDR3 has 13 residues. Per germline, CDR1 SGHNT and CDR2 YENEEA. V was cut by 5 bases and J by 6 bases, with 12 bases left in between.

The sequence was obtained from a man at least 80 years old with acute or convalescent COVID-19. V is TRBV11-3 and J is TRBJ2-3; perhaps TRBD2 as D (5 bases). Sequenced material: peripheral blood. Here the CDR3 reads CASSPRTGDTQYF. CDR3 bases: TGTGCCAGCAGCCCGAGGACGGGGGATACGCAGTATTTT.